Described below is a single T cell receptor (beta chain) sequence and its context. The data were taken from a study of shared T cell receptors in the human thymus. J was trimmed by 6 bases and V by 2 bases; bases with no gene match: 11. This CDR3 is 16 amino acids long. The germline gives CDR1 SGHDT, CDR2 YYEEEE. Clones were sequenced by immunoSEQ multiplex PCR, and TCRdb holds only the in-frame ones, with some missing. The sample contains 500,000 to 550,000 clones, more than 75% of which appear only once. The data were also submitted as part of a second study, on human thymus T cells. That study reports: Apparent skewing of V and J gene usage characterized both thymic and blood repertoires. Unrelated individuals had highly overlapping thymic repertoires, as reported in related research.

The chain is built from TRBV5-6 and TRBJ2-7; TRBD1 aligns across 10 bases. The receptor comes from a boy younger than two with a congenital heart defect. Sequencing was carried out using thymocytes. CDR3 amino acids: CASSFWDRGFLGEQYF. Here the CDR3 DNA reads TGTGCCAGCAGCTTTTGGGACAGGGGATTTCTGGGCGAGCAGTACTTC.